This TCR beta chain stems from a study of shared clonotypes between healthy human individuals. Genomic DNA of every subset was divided equally among multiple immunoSEQ plates. Method: immunoSEQ multiplex PCR; TCRdb's copy keeps in-frame clones and lacks some. The table records about 480,000 clones, 70% to 80% of them present only once. Study findings and constraints: Sequencing depth was expected to influence donor clonotype sharing.

The CDR3 runs to 12 residues. The ends were cut back, 6 bases at V and 5 bases at J, with 8 bases in the middle. Germline V gene sequence: CDR1 MNHNS, CDR2 SASEGT. With respect to this clone: Antigen specificity is unknown.

This sequence originates from a woman in her thirties or forties in good health. Some clones in this sample may be carry-over from other donors' samples. Sequencing used PBMCs. This rearrangement joins TRBV6-1 to TRBJ1-5; D is ambiguous. The CDR3 sequence is CASSEIDQPQHF. CDR3 nucleotides: TGTGCCAGCAGCGAAATAGATCAGCCCCAGCATTTT.